This passage covers 4 T cell receptor beta chains from one sample sequenced in a study of shared clonotypes between healthy human individuals. Data came from immunoSEQ multiplex PCR; TCRdb stores just in-frame clones and leaves some out. The sample contains about 660,000 clones, less than 85% of which appear only once. Sequenced sample: memory CD4+ T cells sorted from blood. This sample's subset: CD45RA-negative fraction. The source of these receptors is a woman aged 25-40 years in good health.

V and J are TRBV27 and TRBJ2-3, with a weak D call TRBD2 (5 bases). The CDR3 has 18 amino acids. Germline V gene data show CDR1 as MNHEY and CDR2 as SMNVEV (reference sequence). Trimming cost V 6 bases and J 0 bases, with 22 bases left between them. CDR3 DNA sequence: TGTGCCAGCAGACGGAGACGGGAAGTCGCGGCTAGCACAGATACGCAGTATTTT. Its protein is CASRRRREVAASTDTQYF.

The rearrangement joins TRBV30 to TRBJ1-1, with no clear D. Germline loops: CDR1 GTSNPN, CDR2 SVGIG (reference sequence). The CDR3 has 12 residues. The V end was cut by 2 bases, the J end by 1 base, with 5 bases between. The CDR3 protein is CAWSRENTEAFF. Written as DNA, the CDR3 is TGTGCCTGGAGTAGGGAGAACACTGAAGCTTTCTTT.

The chain is built from TRBV6-1 and TRBJ1-1, with TRBD1 as a possible D gene (5 bases). Germline CDR1 reads MNHNS; CDR2 reads SASEGT. This CDR3 comprises 13 residues. The V and J ends lost 4 bases and 3 bases respectively, with 9 bases between them. The CDR3 DNA follows: TGTGCCAGCAGTGGGGGACCAGACACTGAAGCTTTCTTT. Protein: CASSGGPDTEAFF.

V is TRBV6-5 and J is TRBJ1-2; 10 nucleotides line up with TRBD1. This CDR3 contains 15 residues. The V and J ends lost 6 bases and 8 bases, in that order; junction bases with no gene match: 12. Per the germline V gene, CDR1 is MNHEY and CDR2 is SVGAGI. CDR3 in DNA: TGTGCCAGCAGACCCCCAGCGGGACAGGGGAACGGCTACACCTTC. This gives the protein CASRPPAGQGNGYTF.